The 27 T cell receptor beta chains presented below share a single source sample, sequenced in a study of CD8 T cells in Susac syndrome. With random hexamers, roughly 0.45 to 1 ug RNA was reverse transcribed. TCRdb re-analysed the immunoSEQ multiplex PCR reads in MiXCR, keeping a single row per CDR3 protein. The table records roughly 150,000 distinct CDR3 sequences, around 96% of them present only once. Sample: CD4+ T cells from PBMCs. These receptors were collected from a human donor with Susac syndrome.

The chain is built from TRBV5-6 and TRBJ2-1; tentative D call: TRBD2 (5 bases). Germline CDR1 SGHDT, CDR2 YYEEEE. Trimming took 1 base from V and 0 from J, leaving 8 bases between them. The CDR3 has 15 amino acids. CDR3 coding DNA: TGTGCCAGCAGCTTGCTGGGGAGCTCCTACAATGAGCAGTTCTTC. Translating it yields CASSLLGSSYNEQFF. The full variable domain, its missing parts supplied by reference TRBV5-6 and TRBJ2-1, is DAGVTQSPTHLIKTRGQQVTLRCSPKSGHDTVSWYQQALGQGPQFIFQYYEEEERQRGNFPDRFSGHQFPNYSSELNVNALLLGDSALYLCASSLLGSSYNEQFFGPGTRLTVL.

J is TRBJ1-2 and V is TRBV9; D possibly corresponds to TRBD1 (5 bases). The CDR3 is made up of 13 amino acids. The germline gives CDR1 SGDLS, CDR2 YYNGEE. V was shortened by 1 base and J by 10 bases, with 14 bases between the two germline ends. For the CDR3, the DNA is TGTGCCAGCAGCGTACCAGGGACGGGATTCTACACCTTC. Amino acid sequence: CASSVPGTGFYTF.

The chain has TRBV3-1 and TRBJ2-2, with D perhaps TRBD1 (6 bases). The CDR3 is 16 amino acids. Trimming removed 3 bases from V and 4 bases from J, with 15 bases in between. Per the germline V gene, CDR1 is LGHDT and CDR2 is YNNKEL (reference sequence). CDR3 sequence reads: CASSHSGVLSTGELFF. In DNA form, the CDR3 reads TGTGCCAGCAGCCACTCAGGGGTGCTATCCACCGGGGAGCTGTTTTTT.

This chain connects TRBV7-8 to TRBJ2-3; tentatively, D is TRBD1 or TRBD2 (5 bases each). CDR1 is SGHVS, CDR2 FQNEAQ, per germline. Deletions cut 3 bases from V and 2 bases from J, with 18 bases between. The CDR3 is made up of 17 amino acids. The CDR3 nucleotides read TGTGCCAGCAGCTTTTTCATTCCGGGGCAAGCCACAGATACGCAGTATTTT. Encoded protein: CASSFFIPGQATDTQYF.

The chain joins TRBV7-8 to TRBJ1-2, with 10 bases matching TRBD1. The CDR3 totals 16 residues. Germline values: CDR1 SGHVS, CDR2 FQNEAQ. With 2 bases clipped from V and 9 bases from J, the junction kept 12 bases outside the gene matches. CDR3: CASSLRGTGDTLSYTF. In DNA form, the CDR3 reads TGTGCCAGCAGCTTAAGGGGGACAGGGGACACCTTGAGCTACACCTTC.

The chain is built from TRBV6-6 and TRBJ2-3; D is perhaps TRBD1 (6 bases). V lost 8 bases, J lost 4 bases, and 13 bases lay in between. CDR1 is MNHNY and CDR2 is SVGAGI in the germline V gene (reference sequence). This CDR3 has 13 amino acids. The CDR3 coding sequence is TGTGCCAGCCACGACAGGTCGGCAGATACGCAGTATTTT. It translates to CASHDRSADTQYF.

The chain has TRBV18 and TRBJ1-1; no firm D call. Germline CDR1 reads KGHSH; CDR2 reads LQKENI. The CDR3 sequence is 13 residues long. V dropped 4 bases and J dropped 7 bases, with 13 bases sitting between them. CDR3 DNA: TGTGCCAGCTCACTTGCTTTGGGGAATGAAGCTTTCTTT. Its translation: CASSLALGNEAFF.

The CDR3: CASTRTGSDTEAFF. The CDR3 DNA follows: TGTGCCAGCACCCGGACAGGGTCGGACACTGAAGCTTTCTTT. The J gene is TRBJ1-1, the V gene TRBV5-6; 8 bases are shared with TRBD1. The CDR3 runs to 14 residues. Looked up from germline, CDR1 is SGHDT and CDR2 is YYEEEE. J was trimmed by 3 bases and V by 6 bases; bases with no gene match: 7. Looking up the rest from reference TRBV5-6 and TRBJ1-1 gives the full variable domain: DAGVTQSPTHLIKTRGQQVTLRCSPKSGHDTVSWYQQALGQGPQFIFQYYEEEERQRGNFPDRFSGHQFPNYSSELNVNALLLGDSALYLCASTRTGSDTEAFFGQGTRLTVV.

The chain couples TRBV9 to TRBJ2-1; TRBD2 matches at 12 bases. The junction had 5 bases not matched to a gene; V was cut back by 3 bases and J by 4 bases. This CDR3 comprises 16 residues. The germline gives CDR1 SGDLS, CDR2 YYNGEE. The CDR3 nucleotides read TGTGCCAGCAGCGAGACCGGGACTAGCGGGTACAATGAGCAGTTCTTC. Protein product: CASSETGTSGYNEQFF.

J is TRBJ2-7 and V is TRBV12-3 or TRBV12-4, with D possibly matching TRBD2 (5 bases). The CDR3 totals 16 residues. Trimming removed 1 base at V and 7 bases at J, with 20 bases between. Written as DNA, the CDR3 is TGTGCCAGCAGTTTAGGGGGTGTAGCGCCCTCGGTTGAGCAGTACTTC. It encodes CASSLGGVAPSVEQYF.

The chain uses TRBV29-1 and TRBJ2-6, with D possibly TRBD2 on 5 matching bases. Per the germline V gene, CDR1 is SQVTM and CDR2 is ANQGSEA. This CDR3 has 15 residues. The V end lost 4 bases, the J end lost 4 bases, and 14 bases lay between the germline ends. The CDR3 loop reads CSVALGVAGANVLTF. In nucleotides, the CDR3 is TGCAGCGTTGCCCTCGGGGTTGCCGGGGCCAACGTCCTGACTTTC.

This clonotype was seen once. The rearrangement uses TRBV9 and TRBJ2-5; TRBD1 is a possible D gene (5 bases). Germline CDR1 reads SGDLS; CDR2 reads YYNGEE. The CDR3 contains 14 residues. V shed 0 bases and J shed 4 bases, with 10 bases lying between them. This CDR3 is CASSVGSGLETQYF. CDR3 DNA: TGTGCCAGCAGCGTAGGGTCAGGGTTAGAGACCCAGTACTTC.

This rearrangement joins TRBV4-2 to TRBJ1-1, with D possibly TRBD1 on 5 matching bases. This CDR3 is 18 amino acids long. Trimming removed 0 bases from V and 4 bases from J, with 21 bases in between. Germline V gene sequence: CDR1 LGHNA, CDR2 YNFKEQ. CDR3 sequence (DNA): TGTGCCAGCAGCCAAGATTGGTGGGGGTCAGGTGGCCCCACTGAAGCTTTCTTT. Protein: CASSQDWWGSGGPTEAFF.

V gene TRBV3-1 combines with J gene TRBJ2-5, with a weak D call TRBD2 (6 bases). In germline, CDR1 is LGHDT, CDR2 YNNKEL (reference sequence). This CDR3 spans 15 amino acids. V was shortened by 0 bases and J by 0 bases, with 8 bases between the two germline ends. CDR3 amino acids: CASSQDWGDQETQYF. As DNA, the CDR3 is TGTGCCAGCAGCCAAGATTGGGGGGACCAAGAGACCCAGTACTTC.

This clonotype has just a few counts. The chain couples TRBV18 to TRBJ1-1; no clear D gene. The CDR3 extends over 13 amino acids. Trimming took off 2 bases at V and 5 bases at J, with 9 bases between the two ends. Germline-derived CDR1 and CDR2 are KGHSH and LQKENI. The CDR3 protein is CASSPGVGTEAFF. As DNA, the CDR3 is TGTGCCAGCTCACCAGGGGTTGGGACTGAAGCTTTCTTT.

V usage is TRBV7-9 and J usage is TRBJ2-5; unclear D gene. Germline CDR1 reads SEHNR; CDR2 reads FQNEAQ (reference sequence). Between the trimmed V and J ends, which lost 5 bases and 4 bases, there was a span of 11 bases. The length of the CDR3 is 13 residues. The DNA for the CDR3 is TGTGCCAGCAGCATTAACCCCGGAGAGACCCAGTACTTC. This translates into CASSINPGETQYF.

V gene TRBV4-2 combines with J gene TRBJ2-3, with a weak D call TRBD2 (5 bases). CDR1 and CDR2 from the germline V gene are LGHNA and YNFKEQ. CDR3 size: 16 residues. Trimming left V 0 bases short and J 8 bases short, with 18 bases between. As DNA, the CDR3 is TGTGCCAGCAGCCAAGAGACGAACTACCATGAGGGTACGCAGTATTTT. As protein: CASSQETNYHEGTQYF.

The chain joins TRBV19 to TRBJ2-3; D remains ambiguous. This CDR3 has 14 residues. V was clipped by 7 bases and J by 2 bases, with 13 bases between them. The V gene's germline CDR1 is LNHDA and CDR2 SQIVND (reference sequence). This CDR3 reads CASNRNGFTDTQYF. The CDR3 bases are TGTGCCAGTAATCGTAACGGATTCACAGATACGCAGTATTTT.

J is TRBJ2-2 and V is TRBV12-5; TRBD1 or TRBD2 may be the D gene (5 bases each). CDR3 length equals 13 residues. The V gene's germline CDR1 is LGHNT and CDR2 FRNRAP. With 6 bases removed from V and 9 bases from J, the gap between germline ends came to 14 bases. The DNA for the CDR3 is TGTGCTAGTGGCACTAGGGGATTGAGGGAGCTGTTTTTT. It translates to CASGTRGLRELFF.

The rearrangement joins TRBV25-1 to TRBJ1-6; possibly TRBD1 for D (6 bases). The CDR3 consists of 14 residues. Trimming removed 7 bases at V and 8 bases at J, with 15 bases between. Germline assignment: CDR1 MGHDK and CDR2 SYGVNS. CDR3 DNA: TGTGCCAGCATTCCGACAGGATCCTATTCACCCCTCCACTTT. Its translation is CASIPTGSYSPLHF.

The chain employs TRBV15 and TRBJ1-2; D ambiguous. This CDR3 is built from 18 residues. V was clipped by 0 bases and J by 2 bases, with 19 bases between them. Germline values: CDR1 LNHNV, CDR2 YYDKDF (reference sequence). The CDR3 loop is CATSRDWADKALNYGYTF. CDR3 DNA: TGTGCCACCAGCAGAGATTGGGCAGACAAGGCACTAAACTATGGCTACACCTTC. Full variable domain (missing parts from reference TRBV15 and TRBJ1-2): DAMVIQNPRYQVTQFGKPVTLSCSQTLNHNVMYWYQQKSSQAPKLLFHYYDKDFNNEADTPDNFQSRRPNTSFCFLDIRSPGLGDTAMYLCATSRDWADKALNYGYTFGSGTRLTVV.

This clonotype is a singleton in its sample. The CDR3 DNA reads TGTGCCAGCAGCCCCACGCGACAGGCGGAGTCACCCCTCCACTTT. It translates to CASSPTRQAESPLHF. This chain joins TRBV9 and TRBJ1-6, with D tentatively TRBD1 (6 bases). The CDR3 contains 15 residues. V lost 4 bases and J lost 10, with 18 bases in between. The germline V gene has CDR1 SGDLS and CDR2 YYNGEE.

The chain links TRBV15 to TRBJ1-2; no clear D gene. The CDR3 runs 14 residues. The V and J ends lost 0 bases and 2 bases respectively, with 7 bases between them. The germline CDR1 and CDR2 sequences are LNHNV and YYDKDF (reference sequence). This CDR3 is CATSRDRGNYGYTF. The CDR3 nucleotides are TGTGCCACCAGCAGAGATCGGGGAAACTATGGCTACACCTTC.

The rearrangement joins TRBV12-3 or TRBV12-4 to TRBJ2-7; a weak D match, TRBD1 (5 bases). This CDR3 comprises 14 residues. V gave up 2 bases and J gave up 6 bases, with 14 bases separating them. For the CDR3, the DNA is TGTGCCAGCAGTTTACGGCAGGGAATGGTCGAGCAGTACTTC. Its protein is CASSLRQGMVEQYF.

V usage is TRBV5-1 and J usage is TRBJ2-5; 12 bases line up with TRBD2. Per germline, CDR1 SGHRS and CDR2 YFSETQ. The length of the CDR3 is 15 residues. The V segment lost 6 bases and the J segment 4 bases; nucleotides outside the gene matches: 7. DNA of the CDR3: TGCGCCAGCACCCTACTAGCGGGGGGAGGAGAGACCCAGTACTTC. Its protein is CASTLLAGGGETQYF.

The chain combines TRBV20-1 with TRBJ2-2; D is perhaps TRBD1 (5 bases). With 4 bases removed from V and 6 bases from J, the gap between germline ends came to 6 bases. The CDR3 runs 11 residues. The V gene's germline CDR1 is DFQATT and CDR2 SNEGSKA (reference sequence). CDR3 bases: TGCAGTGCTACAGGGTCCGGGGAGCTGTTTTTT. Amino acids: CSATGSGELFF.

CDR3 residues: CASSPGLAGGSHNEQFF. CDR3 coding DNA: TGCGCCAGCAGCCCGGGACTAGCGGGGGGGTCTCACAATGAGCAGTTCTTC. The chain carries TRBV5-1 and TRBJ2-1; 16 bases agree with TRBD2. CDR3 length equals 17 residues. V was pared by 4 bases and J by 5 bases, with 6 bases of the junction left unmatched. The germline gives CDR1 SGHRS, CDR2 YFSETQ.